This T cell receptor (beta chain) was sequenced during a study of CD8 T cells in Susac syndrome. When the RNA was reverse transcribed, random hexamers were used with an input of roughly 0.5 to 1 ug. TCRdb re-called the immunoSEQ multiplex PCR reads with MiXCR, one entry per CDR3 protein. The sample holds tens of thousands of distinct CDR3 sequences, 93% seen once. This TCR was recovered from a human donor in good health. Sample: CD8+ T cells from PBMCs.

DNA for the CDR3: TGTGCCAGCACCACGAACCTTGACATCTCTGGAAACACCATATATTTT. It translates to CASTTNLDISGNTIYF. The chain couples TRBV6-1 to TRBJ1-3, with unresolved D. V was shortened by 7 bases and J by 0 bases, with 16 bases between the two germline ends. CDR3 length equals 16 residues. Germline loops: CDR1 MNHNS, CDR2 SASEGT.